Each of the 23 T cell receptor beta chains below was sequenced from the same sample in a study of T cells in Graves' hyperthyroidism and ophthalmopathy. The investigators amplified TCR beta CDR3 regions from RNA transcripts. Using the HTBI primer set, a first-round RT-PCR was run on the TCR CDR3. TCRdb re-derived calls from the multiplex PCR reads in MiXCR, one entry per CDR3 protein. The sample yields about 290,000 distinct CDR3 sequences, approximately 12% seen once. Sequencing used blood. These receptors were taken from a woman in her twenties or thirties with Graves' hyperthyroidism that later progressed to Graves' ophthalmopathy.

This clonotype was observed a handful of times. The DNA for the CDR3 is TGTGCCAGTAGTGCCACCGGGACGGCCTACGAGCAGTACTTC. Amino acid sequence: CASSATGTAYEQYF. The J gene is TRBJ2-7, the V gene TRBV19, with D perhaps matching TRBD1 or TRBD2 (5 bases each). This CDR3 region has 14 residues. CDR1 is LNHDA, CDR2 SQIVND, per germline (reference sequence). Trimming cost V 5 bases and J 2 bases, with 13 bases left between them. Complete variable domain (other parts from reference TRBV19 and TRBJ2-7): DGGITQSPKYLFRKEGQNVTLSCEQNLNHDAMYWYRQDPGQGLRLIYYSQIVNDFQKGDIAEGYSVSREKKESFPLTVTSAQKNPTAFYLCASSATGTAYEQYFGPGTRLTVT.

This clonotype was detected ten times or more. V and J are TRBV24-1 and TRBJ2-2; possible D gene TRBD2, 6 bases. The V and J ends lost 4 bases and 1 base respectively, with 9 bases between them. The CDR3 is 15 amino acids. Germline CDR1 and CDR2: KGHDR and SFDVKD. CDR3 bases: TGTGCCACCAGTGACAGCGGGCTGAACACCGGGGAGCTGTTTTTT. Its translation is CATSDSGLNTGELFF.

This clonotype was recorded at least ten times. This chain links TRBV6-2 or TRBV6-3 with TRBJ1-2; D gene uncertain. Looked up from germline, CDR1 is MNHEY and CDR2 is SVGEGT. Trimming stripped 6 bases from V and 3 bases from J, with 14 bases between. The CDR3 is made up of 14 amino acids. CDR3 sequence: CASSLVPTYYGYTF. The CDR3 coding sequence is TGTGCCAGCAGCCTCGTGCCTACATACTATGGCTACACCTTC.

This clonotype was seen at least ten times. DNA of the CDR3: TGTGCCAGCAGCCAAAGGGGAGAAGGTCAAGAGACCCAGTACTTC. Translation gives CASSQRGEGQETQYF. The J gene is TRBJ2-5, the V gene TRBV7-3; D might be TRBD1 or TRBD2, each matching 5 bases. The CDR3 is 15 amino acids. V lost 5 bases and J lost 2, with 15 bases in between. In germline, CDR1 is SGHTA, CDR2 FQGTGA. The full variable domain, with the rest looked up from reference TRBV7-3 and TRBJ2-5, is GAGVSQTPSNKVTEKGKYVELRCDPISGHTALYWYRQSLGQGPEFLIYFQGTGAADDSGLPNDRFFAVRPEGSVSTLKIQRTERGDSAVYLCASSQRGEGQETQYFGPGTRLLVL.

This clonotype was observed a few times. The chain has TRBV19 and TRBJ2-3; 9 bases are shared with TRBD2. Germline lookup yields CDR1 LNHDA and CDR2 SQIVND (reference sequence). CDR3 length: 16 amino acids. V dropped 5 bases and J dropped 3; count of bases not matched to a gene: 9. CDR3 sequence: CASSPWVAGVTDTQYF. The CDR3 bases are TGTGCCAGTAGTCCCTGGGTAGCGGGGGTTACAGATACGCAGTATTTT.

This clonotype was observed once. V usage is TRBV12-3 or TRBV12-4 and J usage is TRBJ1-2; D ambiguous. This CDR3 is built from 16 residues. V lost 4 bases, J lost 4 bases, and 19 bases lay in between. Here the CDR3 DNA reads TGTGCCAGCAGTTCCTCGTTTACCACCGGGTCCTATGGCTACACCTTC. Encoded protein: CASSSSFTTGSYGYTF.

There are many counts of this clonotype. The chain links TRBV28 to TRBJ2-3; 7 nucleotides agree with TRBD2. CDR1 and CDR2 from the germline V gene are MDHEN and SYDVKM. V trimming: 6 bases; J trimming: 3 bases; junction bases outside the gene matches: 9. The CDR3 runs 15 residues. The CDR3 spells CASSLTSAATDTQYF. CDR3 nucleotides: TGTGCCAGCAGCCTTACTAGCGCCGCGACAGATACGCAGTATTTT.

This clonotype was seen many times. This rearrangement joins TRBV7-2 to TRBJ2-3, with D perhaps matching TRBD2 (5 bases). Trimming removed 1 base from V and 0 bases from J, with 11 bases in between. Germline CDR1 is SGHTA and CDR2 is FQGNSA. This CDR3 spans 16 amino acids. The CDR3 DNA sequence: TGTGCCAGCAGCTTAGAATCGGGAACCAGCACAGATACGCAGTATTTT. Translation gives CASSLESGTSTDTQYF.

The sample holds many counts of this clonotype. The rearrangement links TRBV7-9 to TRBJ2-1; D is ambiguous. Germline CDR1 SEHNR, CDR2 FQNEAQ (reference sequence). V dropped 5 bases and J dropped 8 bases, with 13 bases sitting between them. The CDR3 consists of 13 residues. CDR3 coding DNA: TGTGCCAGCAGCCCGATCGATAGCCATGAGCAGTTCTTC. Translating gives CASSPIDSHEQFF. Filled out from reference TRBV7-9 and TRBJ2-1, the complete variable domain reads DTGVSQNPRHKITKRGQNVTFRCDPISEHNRLYWYRQTLGQGPEFLTYFQNEAQLEKSRLLSDRFSAERPKGSFSTLEIQRTEQGDSAMYLCASSPIDSHEQFFGPGTRLTVL.

This clonotype was seen repeatedly, ten times or more. CDR3 region: CAETAGNEQFF. CDR3 in DNA: TGTGCCGAAACGGCGGGCAATGAGCAGTTCTTC. The chain recombines TRBV30 with TRBJ2-1; D perhaps matches TRBD2 (5 bases). The CDR3 sequence is 11 residues long. In germline, CDR1 is GTSNPN, CDR2 SVGIG (reference sequence). The V gene lost 8 bases and the J gene lost 6 bases, with 11 bases spanning the gap.

This clonotype was observed many times. V and J are TRBV5-5 and TRBJ2-7; weak D call: TRBD1 (6 bases). V was clipped by 0 bases and J by 0 bases, with 10 bases between them. Germline loops: CDR1 SGHKS, CDR2 YYEKEE (reference sequence). The CDR3 is made up of 15 amino acids. The CDR3 is CASSLEGTNSYEQYF. For the CDR3, the DNA is TGTGCCAGCAGCTTGGAAGGGACAAACTCCTACGAGCAGTACTTC.

The CDR3 region has the DNA TGTGCCAGCAGCCTCTCGGGGTCGGAACTGTTTTTT. It encodes CASSLSGSELFF. The genes are TRBV28 and TRBJ1-4, with D unclear. Germline CDR1 and CDR2: MDHEN and SYDVKM. Trimming cost V 6 bases and J 12 bases, with 14 bases left between them. The CDR3 loop spans 12 amino acids.

The chain recombines TRBV6-6 with TRBJ2-7; no clear D gene. CDR3 length: 13 amino acids. V dropped 2 bases and J dropped 2 bases, with 7 bases sitting between them. Germline CDR1 reads MNHNY; CDR2 reads SVGAGI (reference sequence). The CDR3 DNA reads as TGTGCCAGCAGTTACGCTACTGCCTACGAGCAGTACTTC. This codes for CASSYATAYEQYF.

This clonotype was counted many times. Written as DNA, the CDR3 is TGTGCCAGCAGGACTAGGGAACTATTATACAATGAGCAGTTCTTC. Its translation: CASRTRELLYNEQFF. This chain links TRBV28 with TRBJ2-1; TRBD2 is a possible D gene (6 bases). The germline V gene has CDR1 MDHEN and CDR2 SYDVKM. This CDR3 contains 15 residues. The germline V and J ends were trimmed by 6 bases and 4 bases, with 16 bases remaining between them.

This clonotype has at least ten counts. The chain is built from TRBV5-5 and TRBJ2-6; the D is unclear. Germline values: CDR1 SGHKS, CDR2 YYEKEE (reference sequence). V was cut by 0 bases and J by 0 bases, with 4 bases left in between. The CDR3 is 15 residues long. This CDR3 reads CASSLASSGANVLTF. The DNA of the CDR3 is TGTGCCAGCAGCTTGGCCTCCTCTGGGGCCAACGTCCTGACTTTC.

This clonotype showed up many times. The rearrangement joins TRBV7-2 to TRBJ2-3; 7 nucleotides agree with TRBD2. The CDR3 is 15 amino acids. In germline, CDR1 is SGHTA, CDR2 FQGNSA. After removal of 3 bases from V and 4 bases from J, the junction contained 7 bases not matched to a gene. The CDR3 spells CASSFQRDRSDTQYF. The CDR3 nucleotides are TGTGCCAGCAGCTTTCAGCGGGATAGGTCAGATACGCAGTATTTT.

This clonotype has a count of ten or more. The chain has TRBV27 and TRBJ2-4, with D unresolved. The CDR3 totals 14 residues. Germline CDR1 MNHEY, CDR2 SMNVEV (reference sequence). V was clipped by 4 bases and J by 3 bases, with 10 bases between them. The CDR3 here is CASSSELVKNIQYF. As DNA, the CDR3 is TGTGCCAGCAGTTCCGAGTTGGTCAAAAACATTCAGTACTTC.

As to this clonotype: One end of the junction is discordant with germline, which a read error may explain. The chain uses TRBV7-9 and TRBJ2-7, with D maybe TRBD2 (6 bases). The CDR3 has 15 residues. From germline, CDR1 is SEHNR and CDR2 FQNEAQ (reference sequence). CDR3 loop: CASRLAELGGYEQYF. The CDR3 region has the DNA TGTGCCAGCAGGTTAGCCGAGTTGGGGGGTTACGAGCAGTACTTC.

Ten or more counts support this clonotype. This chain links TRBV27 with TRBJ1-2; 9 bases align to TRBD1. Germline CDR1 MNHEY, CDR2 SMNVEV (reference sequence). The CDR3 is made up of 12 amino acids. Trimming took 6 bases from V and 10 from J; bases not matched to a gene: 6. In nucleotides, the CDR3 is TGTGCCAGCAGCCCCGGGACAGGGTACTACACCTTC. Translated, it gives CASSPGTGYYTF.

Many counts were recorded for this clonotype. This chain connects TRBV5-1 to TRBJ2-3; D is uncertain. The CDR3 consists of 13 residues. Per germline, CDR1 SGHRS and CDR2 YFSETQ. V was clipped by 5 bases and J by 2 bases, with 9 bases between them. This CDR3 is CASRFDNTDTQYF. CDR3 DNA: TGCGCCAGCAGGTTCGATAACACAGATACGCAGTATTTT. Together with reference TRBV5-1 and TRBJ2-3, the CDR3 gives the full variable domain: KAGVTQTPRYLIKTRGQQVTLSCSPISGHRSVSWYQQTPGQGLQFLFEYFSETQRNKGNFPGRFSGRQFSNSRSEMNVSTLELGDSALYLCASRFDNTDTQYFGPGTRLTVL.

This clonotype was counted a few times. Just one base apart from a much larger clone, this may be a read error. V usage is TRBV28 and J usage is TRBJ1-3; D perhaps matches TRBD1 (5 bases). The CDR3 sequence is 16 residues long. The germline gives CDR1 MDHEN, CDR2 SYDVKM. The CDR3 is CASSLPTGGSGHTIYF. As DNA, the CDR3 is TGTGCCAGCAGTTTACCCACCGGGGGGTCTGGACACACCATATATTTT.

This clonotype was recorded at least ten times. The rearrangement links TRBV6-2 or TRBV6-3 to TRBJ2-3, with 7 nucleotides matching TRBD2. Germline values: CDR1 MNHEY, CDR2 SVGEGT. This CDR3 contains 13 residues. V shed 6 bases, J shed 4 bases, and the junction held 4 bases outside the gene matches. The CDR3 protein is CASRRGSPDTQYF. In nucleotides, the CDR3 is TGTGCCAGCAGACGCGGGAGCCCAGATACGCAGTATTTT.

This clonotype showed up many times. This chain joins TRBV11-2 and TRBJ2-1; D might be TRBD2 (6 bases). The CDR3 spans 16 residues. Between the trimmed V and J ends, which lost 5 bases and 3 bases, there was a span of 17 bases. Germline assignment: CDR1 SGHAT and CDR2 FQNNGV. CDR3 sequence reads: CASSRGGAGGYNEQFF. In DNA form, the CDR3 reads TGTGCCAGCAGCCGTGGCGGGGCCGGGGGCTACAATGAGCAGTTCTTC.